This TCR beta chain emerged from a study of blood T cell repertoires in COVID-19. Study-level information: The origin of the acute and convalescent COVID-19 samples was the United States, Italy and Spain. PBMCs, B-cell-depleted T cells, or T cells provided the cDNA or gDNA that made up the material.

Followed over time, Seattle patients had been enrolled while infection was active. Original handling: For nucleated cells, counts were estimated from reference gene primer amplification. This table comes from immunoSEQ multiplex PCR, and its TCRdb copy is limited to in-frame clones, with some not included. V and J calls and clone size are those listed in that table; D and trimming were worked out from the DNA. The sample carries hundreds of thousands of clones, about 88% recorded once. This clone was detected only once. The CDR3 loop spans 13 amino acids. Germline loops: CDR1 SGHNT, CDR2 YENEEA. V shed 1 base and J shed 8 bases, with 11 bases lying between them.

Sequenced: peripheral blood. The clonotype originates from a woman in her 70s with COVID-19, enrolled during active disease. This chain uses TRBV11-3 with TRBJ1-1; D remains ambiguous. CDR3: CASSLAWGGEAFF. The CDR3 DNA reads as TGTGCCAGCAGCTTAGCTTGGGGAGGGGAAGCTTTCTTT.